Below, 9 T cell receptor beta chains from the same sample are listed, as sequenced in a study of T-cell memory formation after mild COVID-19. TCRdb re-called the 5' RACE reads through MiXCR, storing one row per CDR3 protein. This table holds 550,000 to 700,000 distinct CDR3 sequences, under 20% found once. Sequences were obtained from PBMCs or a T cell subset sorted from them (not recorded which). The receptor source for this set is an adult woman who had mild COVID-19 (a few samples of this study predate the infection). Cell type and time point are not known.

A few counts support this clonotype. The DNA of the CDR3 is TGTGCCAGCAGCCAATCGGTGACAGCCTTTGGCTACACCTTC. This codes for CASSQSVTAFGYTF. This chain uses TRBV16 with TRBJ1-2; weak D call: TRBD1 (5 bases). The CDR3 has 14 residues. V was trimmed by 0 bases and J by 7 bases, leaving 12 bases between them. Germline V gene data show CDR1 as KGHSY and CDR2 as FQNENV.

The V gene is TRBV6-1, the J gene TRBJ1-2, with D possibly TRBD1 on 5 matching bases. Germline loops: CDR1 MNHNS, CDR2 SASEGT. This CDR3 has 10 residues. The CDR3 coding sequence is TGTGCGGGGGAGGAGTATGGCTACACCTTC. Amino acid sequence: CAGEEYGYTF.

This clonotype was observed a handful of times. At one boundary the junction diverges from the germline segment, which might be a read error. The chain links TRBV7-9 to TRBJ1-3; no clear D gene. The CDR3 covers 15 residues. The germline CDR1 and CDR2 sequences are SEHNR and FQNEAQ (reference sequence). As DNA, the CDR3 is TGTGCCAGCGGCTTTTCCAGAAACTCTGGAAACACCATATATTTT. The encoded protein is CASGFSRNSGNTIYF.

The CDR3 is CASSSAADYSNQPQHF. The CDR3 DNA reads TGTGCCAGCAGTTCAGCCGCGGATTATAGCAATCAGCCCCAGCATTTT. V gene TRBV6-6 combines with J gene TRBJ1-5; no reliable D call. V lost 4 bases and J 0 bases, leaving 13 bases between the germline ends. Germline CDR1 MNHNY, CDR2 SVGAGI (reference sequence). This CDR3 region has 16 residues.

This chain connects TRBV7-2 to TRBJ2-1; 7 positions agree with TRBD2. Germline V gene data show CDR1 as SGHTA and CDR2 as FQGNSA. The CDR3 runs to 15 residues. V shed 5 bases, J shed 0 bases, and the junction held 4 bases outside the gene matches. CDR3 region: CASSIASGSYNEQFF. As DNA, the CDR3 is TGTGCCAGCAGCATTGCTAGCGGCTCCTACAATGAGCAGTTCTTC.

Here the CDR3 DNA reads TGTGCCAGCAGAAATAACCTCAATGAGCAGTTCTTC. It translates to CASRNNLNEQFF. The chain carries TRBV6-6 and TRBJ2-1, with unresolved D. Germline loops: CDR1 MNHNY, CDR2 SVGAGI (reference sequence). This CDR3 spans 12 amino acids. V lost 6 bases and J 6 bases, leaving 9 bases between the germline ends.

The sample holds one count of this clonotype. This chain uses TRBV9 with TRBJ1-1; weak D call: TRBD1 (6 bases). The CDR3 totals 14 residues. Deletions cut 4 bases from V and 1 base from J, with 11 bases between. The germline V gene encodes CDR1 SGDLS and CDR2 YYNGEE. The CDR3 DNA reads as TGTGCCAGCAGCAAGGGGGGATCGAACACTGAAGCTTTCTTT. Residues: CASSKGGSNTEAFF.

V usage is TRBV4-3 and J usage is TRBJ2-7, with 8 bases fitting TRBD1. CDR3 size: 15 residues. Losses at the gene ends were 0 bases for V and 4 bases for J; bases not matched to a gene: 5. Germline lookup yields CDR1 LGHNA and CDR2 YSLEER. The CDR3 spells CASSQDRQGAYEQYF. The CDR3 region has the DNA TGCGCCAGCAGCCAAGACCGCCAGGGGGCATACGAGCAGTACTTC.

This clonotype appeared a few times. CDR3 in amino acids: CASSLGGLYVETQYF. CDR3 in DNA: TGTGCCAGCAGTTTAGGCGGGCTATATGTGGAGACCCAGTACTTC. J is TRBJ2-5 and V is TRBV27; D is possibly TRBD2 (5 bases). V lost 2 bases to trimming and J lost 5 bases, with 15 bases between them. The CDR3 runs to 15 residues. Germline values: CDR1 MNHEY, CDR2 SMNVEV (reference sequence).